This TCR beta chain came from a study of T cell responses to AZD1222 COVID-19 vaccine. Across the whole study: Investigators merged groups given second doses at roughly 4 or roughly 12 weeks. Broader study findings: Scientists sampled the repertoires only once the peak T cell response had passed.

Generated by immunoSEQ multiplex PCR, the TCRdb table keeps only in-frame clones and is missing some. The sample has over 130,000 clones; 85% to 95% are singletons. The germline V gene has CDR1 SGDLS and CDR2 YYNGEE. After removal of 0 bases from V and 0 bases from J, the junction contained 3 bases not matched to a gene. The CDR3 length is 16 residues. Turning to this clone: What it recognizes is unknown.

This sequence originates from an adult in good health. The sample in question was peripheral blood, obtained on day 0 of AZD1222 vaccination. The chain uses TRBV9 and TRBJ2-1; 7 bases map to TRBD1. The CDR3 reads CASSVGTGFSYNEQFF. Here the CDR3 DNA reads TGTGCCAGCAGCGTAGGGACAGGATTCTCCTACAATGAGCAGTTCTTC.